This T cell receptor (beta chain) was captured by sequencing in a study of OX40 agonist ivuxolimab in advanced cancers. Assay: immunoSEQ multiplex PCR; the TCRdb copy retains only in-frame clones and omits some. The table has tens of thousands of clones, 92% seen once. Autoimmune disease history or systemic immunosuppression disqualified patients. Comments on this clone: Its cognate antigen is unknown.

Study conclusions and caveats: By week 6 at 0.1 to 3.0 mg/kg, blood CD4+ and CD8+ T cells had expanded clonally.

Sequencing used CD4+ or CD8+ T cells sorted from blood, obtained in a trial of the OX40 agonist ivuxolimab. This receptor was identified in an adult with an advanced solid tumor such as melanoma, head and neck, liver or kidney cancer.

DNA of the CDR3: TGTGCCTGGAGTTTCGGGTCTGGGCAGCCCCAGCATTTT. This gives the protein CAWSFGSGQPQHF. V gene TRBV30 combines with J gene TRBJ1-5; D gene ambiguous. Germline loops: CDR1 GTSNPN, CDR2 SVGIG (reference sequence). The CDR3 consists of 13 residues. V dropped 2 bases and J dropped 7 bases, with 12 bases sitting between them.